This entry lists 5 T cell receptor beta chains sequenced from one sample in a study of blood T cell repertoires in COVID-19. Sequencing was performed with immunoSEQ multiplex PCR; in TCRdb, only in-frame clones are kept and a portion is missing. This table holds some 80,000 clones, approximately 82% found once. Sequencing input: peripheral blood. These receptors were collected from a human donor in a cohort sampled during active COVID-19.

This clone was detected a few times. The V and J genes are TRBV4-1 and TRBJ2-3, with TRBD2 identical over 9 bases. CDR3 length: 15 amino acids. Germline lookup yields CDR1 MGHRA and CDR2 YSYEKL. The J segment lost 5 bases and the V segment lost 1 base, leaving 4 bases of the junction unmatched. CDR3 bases: TGCGCCAGCAGCCAAGTGGGACTAGCAATAGATACGCAGTATTTT. This codes for CASSQVGLAIDTQYF.

The chain recombines TRBV7-2 with TRBJ1-2, with TRBD1 matching over 8 bases. There are 18 residues in the CDR3. With V trimmed by 5 bases and J by 8 bases, 22 bases remained unmatched. CDR1 is SGHTA and CDR2 is FQGNSA in the germline V gene. The CDR3 nucleotides are TGTGCCAGCAGCCCCGTTCCGGGACAGGTCATCCCGTACGGGGGCTACACCTTC. Translated: CASSPVPGQVIPYGGYTF.

The chain is built from TRBV2 and TRBJ1-5; a possible D gene is TRBD1 (5 bases). The CDR3 runs 13 residues. The germline gives CDR1 SNHLY, CDR2 FYNNEI. Trimming removed 3 bases from V and 5 bases from J, with 8 bases in between. The CDR3 bases are TGTGCCAGCAGTGAGGGGCTCGATCAGCCCCAGCATTTT. Its translation is CASSEGLDQPQHF.

The V and J genes are TRBV7-2 and TRBJ2-2; D is unresolved. From germline, CDR1 is SGHTA and CDR2 FQGNSA. The CDR3 totals 12 residues. Trimming removed 2 bases from V and 5 bases from J, with 3 bases in between. The CDR3 DNA reads TGTGCCAGCAGCTTACAAACCGGGGAGCTGTTTTTT. Translating gives CASSLQTGELFF.

This rearrangement joins TRBV11-2 to TRBJ2-7; a possible D gene is TRBD2 (5 bases). V was trimmed by 1 base and J by 2 bases, leaving 12 bases between them. The CDR3 length is 15 residues. Per the germline V gene, CDR1 is SGHAT and CDR2 is FQNNGV. The CDR3 loop reads CASSLAIGGPYEQYF. CDR3 nucleotide sequence: TGTGCCAGCAGCTTAGCTATAGGAGGTCCCTACGAGCAGTACTTC.